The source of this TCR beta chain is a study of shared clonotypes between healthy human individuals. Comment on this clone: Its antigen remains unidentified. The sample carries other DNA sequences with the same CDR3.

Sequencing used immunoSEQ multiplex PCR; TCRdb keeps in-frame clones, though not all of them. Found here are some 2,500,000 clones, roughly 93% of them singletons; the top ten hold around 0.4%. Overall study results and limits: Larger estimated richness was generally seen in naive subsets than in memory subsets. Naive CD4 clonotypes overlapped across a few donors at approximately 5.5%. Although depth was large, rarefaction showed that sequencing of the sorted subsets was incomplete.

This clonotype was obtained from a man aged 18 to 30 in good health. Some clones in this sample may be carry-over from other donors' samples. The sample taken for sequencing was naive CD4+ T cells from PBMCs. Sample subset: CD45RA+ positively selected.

The CDR3 protein is CASSLEGAYNEQFF. CDR3 DNA: TGCGCCAGCAGCTTGGAGGGGGCGTACAATGAGCAGTTCTTC. The chain couples TRBV5-1 to TRBJ2-1; 7 nucleotides align to TRBD1. Germline CDR1 SGHRS, CDR2 YFSETQ. The CDR3 length is 14 residues. J lost 4 bases, V lost 0 bases, and 1 base had no gene match. Complete variable domain (other parts from reference TRBV5-1 and TRBJ2-1): KAGVTQTPRYLIKTRGQQVTLSCSPISGHRSVSWYQQTPGQGLQFLFEYFSETQRNKGNFPGRFSGRQFSNSRSEMNVSTLELGDSALYLCASSLEGAYNEQFFGPGTRLTVL.